The entry below gives a single TCR beta chain sequence along with its context. What it binds is unknown. This sample is part of a study of cytomegalovirus exposure and HLA in healthy donors. Study observations and caveats: Cytomegalovirus association was assigned to under 200 TCR beta chains. Previously analyzed data showed that most TCR beta V segments were productive at a frequency of about 90% or about 30%.

With 60 Vbeta and 13 Jbeta primers, the PCR was carried out. Measured with immunoSEQ multiplex PCR; TCRdb has only the in-frame clones, and not every one. This table has under 200,000 clones, 79% appearing once. The sequencing sample was made of PBMCs. The sequence came from a woman in her 40s in good health and CMV-seronegative.

CDR3 loop: CASSFGGSYNEQFF. Written as DNA, the CDR3 is TGTGCCAGCAGCTTCGGGGGAAGCTACAATGAGCAGTTCTTC. This sequence joins TRBV7-9 and TRBJ2-1; D may be TRBD2 (6 bases). The CDR3 sequence is 14 residues long. Germline V gene lookup returns CDR1 SEHNR and CDR2 FQNEAQ (reference sequence). The germline V and J ends were trimmed by 3 bases and 3 bases, with 9 bases remaining between them. The variable domain in full, completed from reference TRBV7-9 and TRBJ2-1, reads DTGVSQNPRHKITKRGQNVTFRCDPISEHNRLYWYRQTLGQGPEFLTYFQNEAQLEKSRLLSDRFSAERPKGSFSTLEIQRTEQGDSAMYLCASSFGGSYNEQFFGPGTRLTVL.